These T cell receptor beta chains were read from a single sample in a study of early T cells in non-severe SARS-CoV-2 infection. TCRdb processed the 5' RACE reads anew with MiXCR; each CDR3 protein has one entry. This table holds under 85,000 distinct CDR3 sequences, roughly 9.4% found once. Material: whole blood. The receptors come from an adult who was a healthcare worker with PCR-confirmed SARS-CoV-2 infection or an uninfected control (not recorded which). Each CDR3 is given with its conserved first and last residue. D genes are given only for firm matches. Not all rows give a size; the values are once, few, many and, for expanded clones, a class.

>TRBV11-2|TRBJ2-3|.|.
CASLSGLSDTQYF
TGTGCCAGCCTATCAGGGTTATCAGATACGCAGTATTTT
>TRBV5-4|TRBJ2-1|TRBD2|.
CASSRRGLARSSYNEQFF
TGTGCCAGCAGCCGAAGGGGACTAGCGCGTAGCTCCTACAATGAGCAGTTCTTC
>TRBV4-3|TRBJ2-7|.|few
CASSPPLARVYEQYF
TGCGCCAGCAGCCCACCACTAGCTCGGGTGTACGAGCAGTACTTC
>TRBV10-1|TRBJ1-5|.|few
CASSLGDNQPQHF
TGCGCCAGCAGCCTTGGGGACAATCAGCCCCAGCATTTT
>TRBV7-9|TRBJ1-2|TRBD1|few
CASSLHGDRDYGYTF
TGTGCCAGCAGCTTACATGGGGACAGGGACTATGGCTACACCTTC
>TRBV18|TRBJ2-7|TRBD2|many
CASSPRLAGVNEQYF
TGTGCCAGCTCACCCAGACTAGCGGGAGTTAATGAGCAGTACTTC
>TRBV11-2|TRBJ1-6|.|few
CASSFGPAHLHF
TGTGCCAGCAGCTTTGGGCCAGCGCACCTCCACTTT
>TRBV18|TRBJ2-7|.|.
CASSPLADGYEQYF
TGTGCCAGCTCACCACTTGCGGACGGCTACGAGCAGTACTTC
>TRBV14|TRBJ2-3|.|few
CASSQGPQFFSTDTQYF
TGTGCCAGCAGCCAAGGCCCACAGTTTTTTAGCACAGATACGCAGTATTTT
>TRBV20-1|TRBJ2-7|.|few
CSASEDGVSYEQYF
TGCAGTGCTAGCGAAGACGGGGTCTCCTACGAGCAGTACTTC
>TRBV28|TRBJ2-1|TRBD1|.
CASSPAGRQGLNEQFF
TGTGCCAGCAGTCCCGCCGGACGACAGGGATTAAATGAGCAGTTCTTC
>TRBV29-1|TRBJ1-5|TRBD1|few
CSAQTGTGDQPQHF
TGCAGCGCACAGACCGGGACAGGGGATCAGCCCCAGCATTTT
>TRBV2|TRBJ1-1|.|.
CASDVTGFDTEAFF
TGTGCCAGCGACGTTACGGGTTTCGACACTGAAGCTTTCTTT
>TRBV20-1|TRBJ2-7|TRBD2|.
CSPRTGGSSYEQYF
TGCAGCCCCCGTACGGGGGGGAGCTCCTACGAGCAGTACTTC
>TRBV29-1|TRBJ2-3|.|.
CSVGGLASTDTQYF
TGCAGCGTTGGTGGCCTAGCTAGCACAGATACGCAGTATTTT
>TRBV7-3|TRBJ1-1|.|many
CASSAGPSNTEAFF
TGTGCCAGCAGCGCGGGACCGTCGAACACTGAAGCTTTCTTT
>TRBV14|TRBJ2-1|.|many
CASSQWGPPVF
TGTGCCAGCAGCCAATGGGGACCGCCGGTCTTC
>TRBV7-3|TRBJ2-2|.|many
CASSRDSANTGELFF
TGTGCCAGCAGCCGGGACTCCGCGAACACCGGGGAGCTGTTTTTT
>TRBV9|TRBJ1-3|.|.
CASSVQQAGNTIYF
TGTGCCAGCAGCGTACAGCAGGCTGGAAACACCATATATTTT
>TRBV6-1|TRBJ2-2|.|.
CASKAEVTGELFF
TGTGCCAGCAAGGCAGAGGTCACCGGGGAGCTGTTTTTT
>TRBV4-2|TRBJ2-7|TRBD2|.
CASSQVVAGGPVEQYF
TGTGCCAGCAGCCAAGTAGTAGCGGGGGGGCCCGTGGAGCAGTACTTC
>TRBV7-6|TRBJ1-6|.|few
CASSPNQGGNSPLHF
TGTGCCAGCAGCCCCAATCAGGGCGGTAATTCACCCCTCCACTTT
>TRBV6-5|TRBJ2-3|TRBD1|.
CASSVDRVTQYF
TGTGCCAGCAGCGTCGACAGGGTAACGCAGTATTTT
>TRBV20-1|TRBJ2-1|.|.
CSARGFTYNEQFF
TGCAGTGCTAGAGGATTTACCTACAATGAGCAGTTCTTC
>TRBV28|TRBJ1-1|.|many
CASSPLLLGLNTEAFF
TGTGCCAGCAGCCCATTACTACTGGGGTTGAACACTGAAGCTTTCTTT
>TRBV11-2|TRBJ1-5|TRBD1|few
CASSSGQGDQPQHF
TGTGCCAGCAGCTCCGGACAGGGCGATCAGCCCCAGCATTTT
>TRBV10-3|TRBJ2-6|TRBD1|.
CAIRKGQVQGSGANVLTF
TGTGCCATCAGGAAAGGACAGGTGCAGGGCTCTGGGGCCAACGTCCTGACTTTC
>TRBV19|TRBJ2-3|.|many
CASQESSTDTQYF
TGTGCCAGCCAGGAGTCTAGCACAGATACGCAGTATTTT
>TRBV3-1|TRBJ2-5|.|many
CASSRLQGQETQYF
TGTGCCAGCAGCCGGTTACAGGGACAAGAGACCCAGTACTTC